This T cell receptor beta chain was obtained from a study of liver allograft versus peripheral blood T cells. For the study at large: Recipients' peripheral blood served as the comparator for T cell receptor repertoires in transplanted livers. Findings and limits, study-wide: Repertoires found inside liver allografts reportedly differed from T cell receptor repertoires in peripheral blood.

TCRdb reprocessed the reads via MiXCR and lists one record per CDR3 protein. The data contain about 3,800 distinct CDR3 sequences, around 14% of them singletons. In the case of this clonotype: Its specificity is not known.

The CDR3 spans 16 residues. Germline CDR1 reads WSHSY; CDR2 reads SAAADI. V lost 3 bases to trimming and J lost 8 bases; unmatched junction nucleotides: 11. The receptor's source is a human patient who had a liver transplant. The graft donor may have contributed some T cells. The chain carries TRBV10-2 and TRBJ2-1; 9 bases are a match to TRBD2. CDR3 coding DNA: TGCGCCAGCAGTGAAGCTAGTGGACTAGCGAATGATGAGCAGTTCTTC. The encoded protein is CASSEASGLANDEQFF.